This T cell receptor (beta chain) was sequenced during a study of blood T cell repertoires in COVID-19. As for the study in general: Sources were T cells, B-cell-depleted T cells, or PBMCs; the material itself was cDNA or gDNA.

V lost 6 bases to trimming and J lost 0 bases, with 13 bases between them. The germline gives CDR1 SNHLY, CDR2 FYNNEI. This CDR3 has 15 residues. The method was immunoSEQ multiplex PCR; TCRdb's version includes in-frame clones alone and lacks a portion of them. The sample contains about 190,000 clones, approximately 90% of which appear only once. Allocation to cohorts depended on clinical history reported by the participants. This clonotype was sampled from a woman aged 35 to 49 in a cohort exposed to, infected with or recovered from COVID-19 (not recorded which). What was sequenced was PBMCs or T cells enriched from blood (not recorded which). The rearrangement uses TRBV2 and TRBJ2-3, with a weak D call TRBD1 (5 bases). The CDR3 DNA reads as TGTGCCAGCAGGGCAGGGATCTCTAGCACAGATACGCAGTATTTT. Protein product: CASRAGISSTDTQYF.